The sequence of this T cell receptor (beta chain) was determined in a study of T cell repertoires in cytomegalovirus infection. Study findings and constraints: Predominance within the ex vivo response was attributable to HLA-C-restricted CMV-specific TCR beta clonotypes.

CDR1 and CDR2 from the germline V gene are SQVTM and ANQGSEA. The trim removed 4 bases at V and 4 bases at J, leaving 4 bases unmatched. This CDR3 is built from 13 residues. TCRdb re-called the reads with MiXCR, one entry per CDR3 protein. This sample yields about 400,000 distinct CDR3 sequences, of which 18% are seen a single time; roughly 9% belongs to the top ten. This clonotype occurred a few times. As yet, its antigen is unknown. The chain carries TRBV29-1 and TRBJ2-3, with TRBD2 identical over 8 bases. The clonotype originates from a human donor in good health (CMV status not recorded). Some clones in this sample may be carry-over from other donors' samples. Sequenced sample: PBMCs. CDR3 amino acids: CSVVAGRPDTQYF. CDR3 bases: TGCAGCGTTGTAGCGGGACGTCCAGATACGCAGTATTTT.